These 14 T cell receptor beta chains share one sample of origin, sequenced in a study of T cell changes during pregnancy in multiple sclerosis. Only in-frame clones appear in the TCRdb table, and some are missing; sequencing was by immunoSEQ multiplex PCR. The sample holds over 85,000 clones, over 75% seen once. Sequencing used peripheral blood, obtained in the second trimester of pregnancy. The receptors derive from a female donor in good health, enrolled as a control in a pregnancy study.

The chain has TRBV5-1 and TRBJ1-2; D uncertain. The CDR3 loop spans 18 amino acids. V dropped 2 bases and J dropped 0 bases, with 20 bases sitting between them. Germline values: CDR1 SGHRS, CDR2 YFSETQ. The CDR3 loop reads CASSFSRESATSNYGYTF. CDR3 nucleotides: TGCGCCAGCAGCTTTTCACGGGAGTCAGCGACCTCTAACTATGGCTACACCTTC.

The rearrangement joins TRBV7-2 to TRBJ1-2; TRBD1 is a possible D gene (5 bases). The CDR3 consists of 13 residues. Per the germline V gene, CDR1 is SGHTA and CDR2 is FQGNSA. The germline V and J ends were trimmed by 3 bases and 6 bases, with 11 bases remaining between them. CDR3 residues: CASSFGQGDGYTF. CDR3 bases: TGTGCCAGCAGCTTCGGGCAGGGTGATGGCTACACCTTC. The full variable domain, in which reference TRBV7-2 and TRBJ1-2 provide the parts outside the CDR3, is GAGVSQSPSNKVTEKGKDVELRCDPISGHTALYWYRQSLGQGLEFLIYFQGNSAPDKSGLPSDRFSAERTGGSVSTLTIQRTQQEDSAVYLCASSFGQGDGYTFGSGTRLTVV.

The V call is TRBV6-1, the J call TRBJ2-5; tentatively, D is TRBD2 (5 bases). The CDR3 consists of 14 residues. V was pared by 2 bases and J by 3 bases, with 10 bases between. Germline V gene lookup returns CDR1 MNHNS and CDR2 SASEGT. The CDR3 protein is CASSEIRGKETQYF. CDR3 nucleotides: TGTGCCAGCAGTGAAATTCGGGGAAAAGAGACCCAGTACTTC.

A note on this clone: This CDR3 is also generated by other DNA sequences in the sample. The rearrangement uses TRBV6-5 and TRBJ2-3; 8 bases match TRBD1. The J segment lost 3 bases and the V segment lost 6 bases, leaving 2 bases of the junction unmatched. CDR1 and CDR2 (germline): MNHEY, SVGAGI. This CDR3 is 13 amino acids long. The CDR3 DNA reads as TGTGCCAGCAGGGGGACAGGTACAGATACGCAGTATTTT. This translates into CASRGTGTDTQYF.

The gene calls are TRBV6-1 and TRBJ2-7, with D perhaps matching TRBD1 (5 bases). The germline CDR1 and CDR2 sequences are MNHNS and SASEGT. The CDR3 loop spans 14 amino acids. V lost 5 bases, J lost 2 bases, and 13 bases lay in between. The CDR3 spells CASSTTVVAYEQYF. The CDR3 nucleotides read TGTGCCAGCAGTACGACAGTGGTCGCCTACGAGCAGTACTTC.

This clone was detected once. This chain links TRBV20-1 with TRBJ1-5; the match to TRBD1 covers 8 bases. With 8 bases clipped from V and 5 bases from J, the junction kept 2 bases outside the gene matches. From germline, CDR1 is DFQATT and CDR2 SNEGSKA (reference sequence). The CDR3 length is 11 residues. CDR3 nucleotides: TGCAGTACGGACAGGGATCAGCCCCAGCATTTT. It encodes CSTDRDQPQHF.

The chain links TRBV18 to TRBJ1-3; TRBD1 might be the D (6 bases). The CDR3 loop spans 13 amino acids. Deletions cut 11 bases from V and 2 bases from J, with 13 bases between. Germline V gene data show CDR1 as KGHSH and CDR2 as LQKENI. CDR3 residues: CAGRAGAGNTIYF. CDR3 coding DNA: TGTGCCGGCCGGGCAGGGGCTGGAAACACCATATATTTT.

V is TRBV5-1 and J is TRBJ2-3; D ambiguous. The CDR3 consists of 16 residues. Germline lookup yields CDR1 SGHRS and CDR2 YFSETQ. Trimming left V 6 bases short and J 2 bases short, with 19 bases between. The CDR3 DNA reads TGCGCCAGCACCACCCGGCCCCGAGGAAACACAGATACGCAGTATTTT. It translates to CASTTRPRGNTDTQYF. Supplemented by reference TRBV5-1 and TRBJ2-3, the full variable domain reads KAGVTQTPRYLIKTRGQQVTLSCSPISGHRSVSWYQQTPGQGLQFLFEYFSETQRNKGNFPGRFSGRQFSNSRSEMNVSTLELGDSALYLCASTTRPRGNTDTQYFGPGTRLTVL.

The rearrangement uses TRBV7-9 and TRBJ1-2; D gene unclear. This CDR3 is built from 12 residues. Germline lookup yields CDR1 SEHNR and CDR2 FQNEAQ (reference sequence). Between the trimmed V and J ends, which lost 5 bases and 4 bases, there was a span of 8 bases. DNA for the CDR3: TGTGCCAGCAGCCGTAACACCTATGGCTACACCTTC. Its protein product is CASSRNTYGYTF.

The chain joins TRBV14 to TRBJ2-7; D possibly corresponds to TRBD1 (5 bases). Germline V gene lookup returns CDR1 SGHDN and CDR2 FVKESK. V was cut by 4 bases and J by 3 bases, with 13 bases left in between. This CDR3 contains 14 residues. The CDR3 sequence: CASSPGRVYYEQYF. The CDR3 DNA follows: TGTGCCAGCAGCCCGGGCAGGGTTTACTACGAGCAGTACTTC. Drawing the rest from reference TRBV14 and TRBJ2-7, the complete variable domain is EAGVTQFPSHSVIEKGQTVTLRCDPISGHDNLYWYRRVMGKEIKFLLHFVKESKQDESGMPNNRFLAERTGGTYSTLKVQPAELEDSGVYFCASSPGRVYYEQYFGPGTRLTVT.

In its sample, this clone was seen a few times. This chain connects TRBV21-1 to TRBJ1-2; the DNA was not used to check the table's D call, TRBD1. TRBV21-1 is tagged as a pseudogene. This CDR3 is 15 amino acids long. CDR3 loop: CASSKPRTGEYGYTF. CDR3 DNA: TGTGCCAGCAGCAAGCCCCGGACAGGGGAGTATGGCTACACCTTC.

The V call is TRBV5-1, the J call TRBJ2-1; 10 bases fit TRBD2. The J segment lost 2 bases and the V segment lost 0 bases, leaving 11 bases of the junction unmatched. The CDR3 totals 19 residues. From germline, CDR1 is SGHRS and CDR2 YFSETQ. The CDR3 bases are TGCGCCAGCAGCTTGGTTCTTAGCGGGGGGACTCCACCCTACAATGAGCAGTTCTTC. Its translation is CASSLVLSGGTPPYNEQFF.

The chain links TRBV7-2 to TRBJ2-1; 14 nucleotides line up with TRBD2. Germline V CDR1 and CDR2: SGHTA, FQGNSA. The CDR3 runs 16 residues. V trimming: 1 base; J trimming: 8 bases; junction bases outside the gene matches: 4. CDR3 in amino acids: CASSLGGLAGGHEQFF. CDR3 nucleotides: TGTGCCAGCAGCTTAGGCGGACTAGCGGGAGGCCATGAGCAGTTCTTC.

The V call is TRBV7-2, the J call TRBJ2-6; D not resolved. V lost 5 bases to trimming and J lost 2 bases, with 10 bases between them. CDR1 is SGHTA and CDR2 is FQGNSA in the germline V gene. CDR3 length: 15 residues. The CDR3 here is CASSLRTAGANVLTF. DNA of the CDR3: TGTGCCAGCAGCCTAAGAACAGCTGGGGCCAACGTCCTGACTTTC.